This TCR beta chain was sequenced for a study of blood T cell repertoires in COVID-19. Study in general: Collection of acute and convalescent COVID-19 samples took place in the United States, Italy and Spain. Sources were T cells, B-cell-depleted T cells, or PBMCs; the material itself was cDNA or gDNA.

Looked up from germline, CDR1 is LGHDT and CDR2 is YNNKEL (reference sequence). The V gene lost 4 bases and the J gene lost 7 bases, with 14 bases spanning the gap. The CDR3 has 14 amino acids. Per the original data handling: For nucleated cells, counts were estimated from reference gene primer amplification. Measured with immunoSEQ multiplex PCR; TCRdb has only the in-frame clones, and not every one. V and J calls plus clone size are reproduced from that table; the DNA served to infer D and trimming. Altogether about 69,000 clones are present, 75% to 80% being singletons, with the ten largest covering roughly 50%.

This sequence originates from a human donor in a cohort sampled during active COVID-19. This sequence joins TRBV3-1 (or the pseudogene TRBV3-2) and TRBJ1-5, with D perhaps TRBD1 (5 bases). Specimen: peripheral blood. The CDR3 sequence: CASSLTGGRQPQHF. The CDR3 DNA reads as TGTGCCAGCAGCCTTACGGGGGGGAGACAGCCCCAGCATTTT.